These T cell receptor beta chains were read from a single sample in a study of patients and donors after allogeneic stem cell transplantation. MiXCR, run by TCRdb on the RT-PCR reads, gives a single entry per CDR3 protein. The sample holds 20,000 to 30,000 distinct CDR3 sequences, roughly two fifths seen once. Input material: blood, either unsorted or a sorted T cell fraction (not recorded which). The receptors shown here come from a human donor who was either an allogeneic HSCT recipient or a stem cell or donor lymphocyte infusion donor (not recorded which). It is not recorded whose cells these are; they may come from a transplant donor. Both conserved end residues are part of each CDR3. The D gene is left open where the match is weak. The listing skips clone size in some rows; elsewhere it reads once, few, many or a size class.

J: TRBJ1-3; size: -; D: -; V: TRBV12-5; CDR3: CASGLVLDSSGNTIYF; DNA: TGTGCTAGTGGTTTGGTACTGGACAGCTCTGGAAACACCATATATTTT
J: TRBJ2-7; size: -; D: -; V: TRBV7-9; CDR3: CASSYNRGGFYEQYF; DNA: TGTGCCAGCAGCTATAACAGGGGGGGATTTTACGAGCAGTACTTC
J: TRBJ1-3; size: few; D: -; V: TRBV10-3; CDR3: CAISRTASSGNTIYF; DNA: TGTGCCATCAGTCGGACAGCCAGCTCTGGAAACACCATATATTTT
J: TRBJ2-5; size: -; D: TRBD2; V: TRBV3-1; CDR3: CASSRQTSGRDF; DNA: TGTGCCAGCAGCCGACAAACTAGCGGGAGGGACTTC
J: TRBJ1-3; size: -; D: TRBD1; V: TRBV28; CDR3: CASSEGGAGGNTIYF; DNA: TGTGCCAGCAGTGAAGGGGGCGCCGGTGGAAACACCATATATTTT
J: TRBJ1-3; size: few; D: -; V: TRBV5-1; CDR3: CASSKSGNTIYF; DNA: TGCGCCAGCAGCAAATCTGGAAACACCATATATTTT
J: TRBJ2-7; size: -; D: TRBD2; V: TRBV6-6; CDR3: CASSYSERLAVSYEQYF; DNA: TGTGCCAGCAGTTACTCTGAAAGACTAGCGGTTTCCTACGAGCAGTACTTC
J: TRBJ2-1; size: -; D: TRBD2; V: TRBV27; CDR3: CASTAKREEPYNEQFF; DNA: TGTGCCAGCACTGCAAAGCGGGAGGAGCCCTACAATGAGCAGTTCTTC
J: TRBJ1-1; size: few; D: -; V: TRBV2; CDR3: CASSPDANTEAFF; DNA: TGTGCCAGCAGTCCGGACGCGAACACTGAAGCTTTCTTT
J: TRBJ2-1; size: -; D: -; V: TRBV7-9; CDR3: CAGSFRRRVYNEQFF; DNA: TGTGCCGGCAGCTTTCGTCGGAGAGTCTACAATGAGCAGTTCTTC
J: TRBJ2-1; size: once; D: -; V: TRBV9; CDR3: CASSVGGGLRGEQFF; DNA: TGTGCCAGCAGCGTAGGTGGGGGCTTAAGGGGTGAGCAGTTCTTC
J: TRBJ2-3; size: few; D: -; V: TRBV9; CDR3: CASSVDPGNTDTQYF; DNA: TGTGCCAGCAGCGTAGATCCCGGCAACACAGATACGCAGTATTTT
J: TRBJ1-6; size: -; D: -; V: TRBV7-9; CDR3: CASSPVGNSPLHF; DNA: TGTGCCAGCAGCCCAGTGGGGAATTCACCCCTCCACTTT
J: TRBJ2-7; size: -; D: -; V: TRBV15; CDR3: CATSRDIGGSYEQYF; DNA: TGTGCCACCAGCAGAGATATCGGGGGCTCCTACGAGCAGTACTTC
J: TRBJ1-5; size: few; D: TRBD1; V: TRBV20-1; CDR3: CSARGGGGYRNQPQHF; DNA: TGCAGTGCTAGGGGAGGAGGGGGCTATAGGAATCAGCCCCAGCATTTT
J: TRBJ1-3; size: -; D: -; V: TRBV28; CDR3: CASSLEGRNTIYF; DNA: TGTGCCAGCAGTTTAGAAGGGAGAAACACCATATATTTT
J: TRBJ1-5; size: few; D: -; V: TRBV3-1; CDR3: CASSQGPEESQPQHF; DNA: TGTGCCAGCAGCCAAGGGCCGGAGGAGAGTCAGCCCCAGCATTTT
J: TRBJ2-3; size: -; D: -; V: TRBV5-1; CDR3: CASSLEAGSPTDTQYF; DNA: TGCGCCAGCAGCTTGGAGGCAGGGAGTCCCACAGATACGCAGTATTTT
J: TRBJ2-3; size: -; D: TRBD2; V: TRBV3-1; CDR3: CASSQIAGSNTDTQYF; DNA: TGTGCCAGCAGCCAAATAGCGGGATCGAATACAGATACGCAGTATTTT
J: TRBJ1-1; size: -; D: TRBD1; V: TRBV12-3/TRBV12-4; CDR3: CASSPPTGKDTEAFF; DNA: TGTGCCAGCAGTCCGCCGACAGGGAAGGACACTGAAGCTTTCTTT
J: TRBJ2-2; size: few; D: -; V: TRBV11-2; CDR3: CASSLEGAGELFF; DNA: TGTGCCAGCAGCTTAGAAGGGGCCGGGGAGCTGTTTTTT